One sample yielded the 20 T cell receptor beta chains listed below, sequenced in a study of T cells after yellow fever vaccination. TCRdb fed the 5' RACE reads into MiXCR, producing one record per CDR3 protein. The sample holds over 120,000 distinct CDR3 sequences, 6.6% seen once. Sequences were derived from CD4+ T cells sorted from PBMCs, sampled 10 days after the yellow fever booster vaccination. These receptors came from a young man who received the YFV17D yellow fever vaccine.

This clonotype was recorded at least ten times. The chain couples TRBV21-1 to TRBJ1-5. TRBV21-1 is tagged as a pseudogene. This CDR3 has 16 residues. The CDR3 DNA is TGTGCCAGCAGCAAAGTTAGGCCCGGCCGGGTCGGGCCCCAGCATTTT. Amino acid sequence: CASSKVRPGRVGPQHF.

This clonotype appeared many times. This chain uses TRBV19 with TRBJ1-2; TRBD1 matches 8 bases. CDR1 and CDR2 from the germline V gene are LNHDA and SQIVND (reference sequence). This CDR3 spans 14 amino acids. V lost 3 bases to trimming and J lost 4 bases; unmatched junction nucleotides: 4. Here the CDR3 DNA reads TGTGCCAGTAGTATCAGGACAGGGCCCTATGGCTACACCTTC. This translates into CASSIRTGPYGYTF. The full variable domain, rest sourced from reference TRBV19 and TRBJ1-2, is DGGITQSPKYLFRKEGQNVTLSCEQNLNHDAMYWYRQDPGQGLRLIYYSQIVNDFQKGDIAEGYSVSREKKESFPLTVTSAQKNPTAFYLCASSIRTGPYGYTFGSGTRLTVV.

This clonotype was recorded many times. The chain joins TRBV20-1 to TRBJ1-1; maybe TRBD1 (6 bases). Trimming pared 6 bases from V and 2 bases from J, leaving 19 bases between. Germline assignment: CDR1 DFQATT and CDR2 SNEGSKA (reference sequence). The CDR3 has 15 amino acids. CDR3 bases: TGCAGTGCCAGGCGGCCGGACGGGGGCAACACTGAAGCTTTCTTT. Protein product: CSARRPDGGNTEAFF.

This clonotype was counted at least ten times. The chain couples TRBV5-1 to TRBJ2-7; 9 bases are shared with TRBD1. This CDR3 is 13 amino acids long. The germline CDR1 and CDR2 sequences are SGHRS and YFSETQ. V lost 7 bases, J lost 3 bases, and 5 bases stayed unmatched. The CDR3 nucleotides read TGCGCCAGCGGACAGACAGGGGGCTACGAGCAGTACTTC. It yields the protein CASGQTGGYEQYF.

This clonotype was counted ten times or more. The chain recombines TRBV20-1 with TRBJ2-1, with D possibly matching TRBD1 (6 bases). The CDR3 consists of 15 residues. Trimming cost V 5 bases and J 3 bases, with 17 bases left between them. CDR1 is DFQATT and CDR2 is SNEGSKA in the germline V gene (reference sequence). The CDR3 here is CSALEIRQDYNEQFF. The DNA for the CDR3 is TGCAGTGCTCTAGAGATCAGACAGGACTACAATGAGCAGTTCTTC.

The sample holds many counts of this clonotype. This chain uses TRBV6-1 with TRBJ2-5, with 7 nucleotides matching TRBD1. Germline V lookup: CDR1 MNHNS, CDR2 SASEGT. V dropped 3 bases and J dropped 1; count of bases not matched to a gene: 5. The CDR3 runs 15 residues. The CDR3 DNA follows: TGTGCCAGCAGTGACGCCCGGACAGGCCAAGAGACCCAGTACTTC. Its translation: CASSDARTGQETQYF.

A few counts support this clonotype. The CDR3 nucleotides read TGTGCCACCAGTCAGGGCCACGAGCAGTACTTC. Protein product: CATSQGHEQYF. The chain links TRBV24-1 to TRBJ2-7; tentative D call: TRBD1 (5 bases). Per germline, CDR1 KGHDR and CDR2 SFDVKD. This CDR3 has 11 residues. Trimming removed 6 bases at V and 5 bases at J, with 7 bases between.

This clonotype was seen at least ten times. This sequence joins TRBV7-9 and TRBJ1-4, with a weak D call TRBD1 (5 bases). Trimming pared 1 base from V and 5 bases from J, leaving 11 bases between. Germline V gene lookup returns CDR1 SEHNR and CDR2 FQNEAQ (reference sequence). The CDR3 length is 15 residues. CDR3 nucleotide sequence: TGTGCCAGCAGCTTAGTGGGGACCGGCAATGAAAAACTGTTTTTT. As protein: CASSLVGTGNEKLFF.

This clonotype has ten or more counts. This sequence joins TRBV6-5 and TRBJ2-1; TRBD2 matches 7 bases. The V gene end was trimmed by 2 bases and the J gene end by 3 bases; junction bases not matched to a gene: 10. CDR3 length: 17 amino acids. Germline V gene sequence: CDR1 MNHEY, CDR2 SVGAGI. CDR3 sequence reads: CASSYGPSGHIYNEQFF. The CDR3 DNA sequence: TGTGCCAGCAGTTACGGGCCTAGCGGTCACATCTACAATGAGCAGTTCTTC.

This clonotype was seen repeatedly, ten times or more. The chain recombines TRBV7-6 with TRBJ2-5, with 8 bases matching TRBD1. CDR1 is SGHVS and CDR2 is FNYEAQ in the germline V gene. V trimming: 6 bases; J trimming: 1 base; junction bases outside the gene matches: 1. The CDR3 sequence is 13 residues long. The CDR3 nucleotides read TGTGCCAGCAGTACAGGGGGCCAAGAGACCCAGTACTTC. It yields the protein CASSTGGQETQYF.

This clonotype was observed at least ten times. The chain combines TRBV3-1 with TRBJ2-5; D is unclear. There are 15 residues in the CDR3. Trimming stripped 4 bases from V and 5 bases from J, with 17 bases between. Germline loops: CDR1 LGHDT, CDR2 YNNKEL (reference sequence). CDR3 region: CASSLSRALGETQYF. CDR3 coding DNA: TGTGCCAGCAGCCTTTCCCGGGCCCTGGGGGAGACCCAGTACTTC.

This clonotype came up many times. V gene TRBV5-1 combines with J gene TRBJ2-3; 7 positions agree with TRBD2. CDR1 is SGHRS and CDR2 is YFSETQ in the germline V gene. There are 14 residues in the CDR3. Unmatched junction bases numbered 8, after V lost 4 bases and J lost 6 bases. CDR3 sequence (DNA): TGCGCCAGCAGCAAAGCGGGACCTTCTGATACGCAGTATTTT. This gives the protein CASSKAGPSDTQYF.

This clonotype appeared a few times. In DNA, the CDR3 is TGTGCCAGCAGCCTGAAGCGGGAGGGAGATACGCAGTATTTT. Translated, it gives CASSLKREGDTQYF. The J gene is TRBJ2-3, the V gene TRBV7-9; 10 positions match TRBD2. J was trimmed by 5 bases and V by 5 bases; bases with no gene match: 4. Germline-derived CDR1 and CDR2 are SEHNR and FQNEAQ (reference sequence). CDR3 size: 14 residues.

This clonotype was observed a handful of times. V is TRBV18 and J is TRBJ1-4; 7 nucleotides match TRBD1. The CDR3 totals 15 residues. Looked up from germline, CDR1 is KGHSH and CDR2 is LQKENI. Trimming took 1 base from V and 4 from J; bases not matched to a gene: 3. The CDR3 is CASSPRTGLNEKLFF. The CDR3 nucleotides read TGTGCCAGCTCACCACGGACAGGTCTTAATGAAAAACTGTTTTTT.

This clonotype was observed many times. The chain joins TRBV7-2 to TRBJ2-5; TRBD1 matches at 8 bases. Germline assignment: CDR1 SGHTA and CDR2 FQGNSA. The CDR3 runs 14 residues. The J segment lost 3 bases and the V segment lost 5 bases, leaving 5 bases of the junction unmatched. The chain's CDR3 is CASSPGTGKETQYF. The CDR3 coding sequence is TGTGCCAGCAGCCCCGGGACAGGCAAAGAGACCCAGTACTTC.

This clonotype was picked up a small number of times. The rearrangement uses TRBV29-1 and TRBJ1-2; D unclear. Trimming took off 6 bases at V and 5 bases at J, with 13 bases between the two ends. CDR3 length: 12 residues. In germline, CDR1 is SQVTM, CDR2 ANQGSEA. The CDR3 DNA reads TGCAGCGTCGGGCATGACCGGTATGGCTACACCTTC. Translated, it gives CSVGHDRYGYTF.

V gene TRBV9 combines with J gene TRBJ1-2, with D maybe TRBD1 (6 bases). This CDR3 is built from 16 residues. Germline values: CDR1 SGDLS, CDR2 YYNGEE. V was clipped by 3 bases and J by 2 bases, with 17 bases between them. CDR3 sequence: CASSDRWGLENYGYTF. The CDR3 DNA follows: TGTGCCAGCAGCGATCGATGGGGGCTAGAAAACTATGGCTACACCTTC.

In this sample, this clonotype turned up many times. This chain joins TRBV6-2 or TRBV6-3 and TRBJ2-3; perhaps TRBD1 as D (5 bases). Germline V CDR1 and CDR2: MNHEY, SVGEGT. V lost 6 bases and J lost 0, with 13 bases in between. The CDR3 sequence is 15 residues long. The CDR3, as DNA: TGTGCCAGCAGGCAATACAGGAGAAGCACAGATACGCAGTATTTT. Its protein is CASRQYRRSTDTQYF.

This clonotype was seen just once. A much larger clonotype is one base distant, so this may be a read error. The genes are TRBV20-1 and TRBJ2-1; 9 bases line up with TRBD2. CDR3 length equals 15 residues. Looked up from germline, CDR1 is DFQATT and CDR2 is SNEGSKA (reference sequence). The junction had 15 bases not matched to a gene; V was cut back by 5 bases and J by 10 bases. CDR3 in DNA: TGCAGTGCTTTAGCGGGGGTACAGGCATTGGAGGAGCAGTTCTTC. Protein sequence: CSALAGVQALEEQFF.

This clonotype turned up a few times. This rearrangement joins TRBV27 to TRBJ1-2; TRBD1 is a possible D gene (6 bases). Trimming shortened V by 10 bases and J by 2 bases, and 14 bases separated the two germline ends. Looked up from germline, CDR1 is MNHEY and CDR2 is SMNVEV (reference sequence). This CDR3 contains 13 residues. The CDR3, as DNA: TGTGCCACCAGGGGCCGGATAAACTATGGCTACACCTTC. Amino acid sequence: CATRGRINYGYTF.